This passage covers 12 T cell receptor beta chains from one sample sequenced in a study of identical twins. Each CDR3 protein is one row after TCRdb ran MiXCR on the 5' RACE reads. The sample contains some 1,700,000 distinct CDR3 sequences, 32% of which appear only once. Sequenced input: cord blood. Receptors originate from a newborn girl in good health.

The chain is built from TRBV12-3 or TRBV12-4 and TRBJ2-5; 13 bases agree with TRBD2. The CDR3 loop spans 15 amino acids. The junction had 16 bases not matched to a gene; V was cut back by 10 bases and J by 11 bases. Here the CDR3 reads CATGLAGVLVNEQYF. CDR3 in DNA: TGTGCCACCGGACTAGCGGGAGTTCTTGTCAATGAGCAGTACTTC.

This chain joins TRBV3-1 and TRBJ1-2, with 8 bases lining up with TRBD1. Trimming took 3 bases from V and 5 from J; bases not matched to a gene: 8. CDR3 length: 15 residues. The V gene's germline CDR1 is LGHDT and CDR2 YNNKEL (reference sequence). CDR3 sequence: CASSQAGGGRYGYTF. As DNA, the CDR3 is TGTGCCAGCAGCCAGGCAGGGGGCGGACGATATGGCTACACCTTC.

This sequence joins TRBV5-4 and TRBJ1-2, with D possibly matching TRBD1 (5 bases). Trimming shortened V by 4 bases and J by 8 bases, and 24 bases separated the two germline ends. Germline V gene sequence: CDR1 SGHNT, CDR2 YYREEE (reference sequence). The CDR3 totals 16 residues. The CDR3 sequence: CASSRRRFGGSEGYTF. The CDR3 DNA follows: TGTGCCAGCAGCCGTCGCCGGTTTGGGGGGTCAGAAGGCTACACCTTC. Combining the CDR3 with reference TRBV5-4 and TRBJ1-2 gives the whole variable domain ETGVTQSPTHLIKTRGQQVTLRCSSQSGHNTVSWYQQALGQGPQFIFQYYREEENGRGNFPPRFSGLQFPNYSSELNVNALELDDSALYLCASSRRRFGGSEGYTFGSGTRLTVV.

The chain uses TRBV14 and TRBJ1-2; D remains unclear. The CDR3 is made up of 12 amino acids. Germline CDR1 SGHDN, CDR2 FVKESK. Between the trimmed V and J ends, which lost 4 bases and 6 bases, there was a span of 9 bases. The CDR3 spells CASSLSVHGYTF. CDR3 in DNA: TGTGCCAGCAGCCTCTCGGTGCATGGCTACACCTTC.

The chain joins TRBV12-5 to TRBJ2-3; D not certain. Per the germline V gene, CDR1 is LGHNT and CDR2 is FRNRAP. The CDR3 extends over 18 amino acids. V was shortened by 4 bases and J by 0 bases, with 20 bases between the two germline ends. CDR3 coding DNA: TGTGCTAGTGGTTCCGCCGGGCCCCCCTCCTATAGCACAGATACGCAGTATTTT. Translating gives CASGSAGPPSYSTDTQYF.

The genes are TRBV28 and TRBJ2-3; 8 positions agree with TRBD1. This CDR3 is built from 15 residues. The germline V gene encodes CDR1 MDHEN and CDR2 SYDVKM. Trimming cost V 3 bases and J 2 bases; bases outside gene matches: 4. CDR3 loop: CASSLQGALTDTQYF. The CDR3 DNA is TGTGCCAGCAGTTTGCAGGGGGCGCTCACAGATACGCAGTATTTT.

This chain joins TRBV7-2 and TRBJ1-2; a possible D gene is TRBD1 (6 bases). This CDR3 spans 13 amino acids. Germline assignment: CDR1 SGHTA and CDR2 FQGNSA. V shed 4 bases and J shed 8 bases, with 14 bases lying between them. DNA for the CDR3: TGTGCCAGCAGCTCCGACAGGCTCGGGGGCTACACCTTC. This codes for CASSSDRLGGYTF.

This sequence joins TRBV5-5 and TRBJ2-3; D not resolved. The germline gives CDR1 SGHKS, CDR2 YYEKEE (reference sequence). V lost 0 bases to trimming and J lost 2 bases, with 10 bases between them. The CDR3 is 15 amino acids. The CDR3: CASSLDPTLTDTQYF. DNA for the CDR3: TGTGCCAGCAGCTTGGACCCAACACTCACAGATACGCAGTATTTT.

This clonotype was observed a few times. The gene calls are TRBV6-1 and TRBJ2-4; TRBD2 is a possible D gene (5 bases). Per germline, CDR1 MNHNS and CDR2 SASEGT. The V and J ends lost 6 bases and 0 bases respectively, with 27 bases between them. The CDR3 is 20 amino acids. CDR3 sequence (DNA): TGTGCCAGCAGCCTCATCCCCTGGACTGCCAATCGACTAGCCAAAAACATTCAGTACTTC. Protein sequence: CASSLIPWTANRLAKNIQYF.

This clonotype showed up just a few times. CDR3 sequence: CASSWSGRSPDTQYF. CDR3 nucleotides: TGCGCCAGCAGCTGGAGCGGGAGAAGCCCAGATACGCAGTATTTT. This sequence joins TRBV5-1 and TRBJ2-3, with 8 bases aligning to TRBD2. Looked up from germline, CDR1 is SGHRS and CDR2 is YFSETQ. The trim removed 3 bases at V and 4 bases at J, leaving 7 bases unmatched. The CDR3 loop spans 15 amino acids.

V gene TRBV20-1 combines with J gene TRBJ1-4; no firm D call. Per germline, CDR1 DFQATT and CDR2 SNEGSKA (reference sequence). V lost 5 bases and J lost 3, with 10 bases in between. The CDR3 covers 13 residues. The CDR3 region is CSAPSRSNEKLFF. The DNA of the CDR3 is TGCAGTGCTCCAAGCAGGTCTAATGAAAAACTGTTTTTT.

This clonotype was seen a few times. The chain joins TRBV7-9 to TRBJ2-3, with 11 bases matching TRBD2. With 5 bases clipped from V and 5 bases from J, the junction kept 6 bases outside the gene matches. CDR3 length: 15 residues. Germline V lookup: CDR1 SEHNR, CDR2 FQNEAQ (reference sequence). Written as DNA, the CDR3 is TGTGCCAGCAGCCTGACTAGCGGGAAGGGAGATACGCAGTATTTT. Its translation: CASSLTSGKGDTQYF. The full variable domain, its missing parts supplied by reference TRBV7-9 and TRBJ2-3, is DTGVSQNPRHKITKRGQNVTFRCDPISEHNRLYWYRQTLGQGPEFLTYFQNEAQLEKSRLLSDRFSAERPKGSFSTLEIQRTEQGDSAMYLCASSLTSGKGDTQYFGPGTRLTVL.